Listed here are 5 T cell receptor beta chains from one sample, sequenced in a study of blood T cells in healthy people across ages. Primed by a sample-barcoded 5' primer and a J-beta primer mix, a second PCR proceeded for about 6 to 12 cycles. TCRdb ran MiXCR on the 5' RACE reads and lists one entry per CDR3 protein. The top ten hold roughly 7.7% of the sample, which has 1.2 million to 1.5 million distinct CDR3 sequences, roughly 45% seen once. Sequenced sample: blood. All receptors come from a woman under 30 in good health.

The chain is built from TRBV6-4 and TRBJ1-1, with 8 bases identical to TRBD1. The CDR3 spans 17 residues. The ends lost 0 bases at V and 5 bases at J; junction bases unmatched: 11. Germline CDR1 reads MRHNA; CDR2 reads SNTAGT. For the CDR3, the DNA is TGTGCCAGCAGTGACTCTATTAAGGACAGGGAGAGGACTGAAGCTTTCTTT. Its protein product is CASSDSIKDRERTEAFF.

The chain employs TRBV11-3 and TRBJ2-1; the match to TRBD2 covers 13 bases. Losses at the gene ends were 8 bases for V and 0 bases for J; bases not matched to a gene: 4. Germline V gives CDR1 SGHNT, CDR2 YENEEA. The CDR3 is 16 amino acids. CDR3 sequence (DNA): TGTGCCAGCGGGACTAGCGGGGCCGCCTCCTACAATGAGCAGTTCTTC. Translation gives CASGTSGAASYNEQFF.

This rearrangement joins TRBV4-1 to TRBJ1-1, with 7 nucleotides matching TRBD1. V was pared by 0 bases and J by 5 bases, with 3 bases of the junction left unmatched. Per the germline V gene, CDR1 is MGHRA and CDR2 is YSYEKL. CDR3 length equals 14 residues. This chain's CDR3 is CASSQDQGGTEAFF. In DNA form, the CDR3 reads TGCGCCAGCAGCCAAGACCAGGGGGGAACTGAAGCTTTCTTT.

V and J are TRBV7-2 and TRBJ2-5, with 15 bases lining up with TRBD2. Losses at the gene ends were 6 bases for V and 0 bases for J; bases not matched to a gene: 8. CDR1 and CDR2 (germline): SGHTA, FQGNSA. The CDR3 extends over 18 amino acids. The CDR3 sequence: CASRLGLAGGKYQETQYF. In DNA, the CDR3 is TGTGCCAGCAGACTAGGACTAGCGGGGGGGAAGTACCAAGAGACCCAGTACTTC.

This clonotype was seen many times. J is TRBJ2-5 and V is TRBV24-1; D gene ambiguous. Looked up from germline, CDR1 is KGHDR and CDR2 is SFDVKD. CDR3 length: 15 residues. Trimming took off 2 bases at V and 5 bases at J, with 14 bases between the two ends. The CDR3 sequence is CATSDSGPRRETQYF. CDR3 DNA: TGTGCCACCAGTGATTCCGGGCCACGTAGGGAGACCCAGTACTTC.